The clone carrying this T cell receptor beta chain was observed at least ten times. As yet, its antigen is unknown. This specimen comes from a study of T cell repertoires in cytomegalovirus infection. Whole-study results and caveats: HLA-C-restricted CMV-specific TCR beta clonotypes prevailed in the ex vivo response. Frequencies of public TCR beta families were cumulated, and this identified carriers of CMV plus the relevant HLA.

CDR3 length: 18 amino acids. CDR1 is MNHNS, CDR2 SASEGT, per germline. V lost 4 bases and J 0 bases, leaving 19 bases between the germline ends. TCRdb passed the reads through MiXCR, listing each CDR3 protein once. The table includes hundreds of thousands of distinct CDR3 sequences, around 30% detected once. The specimen comprised cultured PBMCs, sampled from culture after CMV antigen stimulation. The receptor's source is a human donor in good health (CMV status not recorded). Some clones in this sample may be carry-over from other donors' samples. The chain combines TRBV6-1 with TRBJ1-5; D not certain. The CDR3 DNA follows: TGTGCCAGCAGTGTTTATGGGGTGCCCCTCGGTAGCAATCAGCCCCAGCATTTT. It codes for CASSVYGVPLGSNQPQHF.